This entry describes one T cell receptor beta chain. The target antigen is unknown. 13 Jbeta primers and 60 Vbeta primers were used for the PCR. The repertoire was sequenced with immunoSEQ multiplex PCR; TCRdb's copy has only in-frame clones and lacks some. The sample lists about 110,000 clones; around 77% were seen once. The entry originates in a study of cytomegalovirus exposure and HLA in healthy donors. Regarding the study as a whole: Accurate prediction of HLA-A and HLA-B alleles (for most subjects) was reportedly achieved from TCR beta sequences.

The germline CDR1 and CDR2 sequences are MDHEN and SYDVKM. This CDR3 has 16 amino acids. The ends were cut back, 4 bases at V and 7 bases at J, with 20 bases in the middle. The chain is built from TRBV28 and TRBJ2-1; D possibly corresponds to TRBD1 (6 bases). Sequencing input: PBMCs. This receptor was obtained from a human donor in good health. CDR3 sequence (DNA): TGTGCCAGCAGTTCCCTCGGGACAATGTACAAGAATGAGCAGTTCTTC. Amino acid sequence: CASSSLGTMYKNEQFF.